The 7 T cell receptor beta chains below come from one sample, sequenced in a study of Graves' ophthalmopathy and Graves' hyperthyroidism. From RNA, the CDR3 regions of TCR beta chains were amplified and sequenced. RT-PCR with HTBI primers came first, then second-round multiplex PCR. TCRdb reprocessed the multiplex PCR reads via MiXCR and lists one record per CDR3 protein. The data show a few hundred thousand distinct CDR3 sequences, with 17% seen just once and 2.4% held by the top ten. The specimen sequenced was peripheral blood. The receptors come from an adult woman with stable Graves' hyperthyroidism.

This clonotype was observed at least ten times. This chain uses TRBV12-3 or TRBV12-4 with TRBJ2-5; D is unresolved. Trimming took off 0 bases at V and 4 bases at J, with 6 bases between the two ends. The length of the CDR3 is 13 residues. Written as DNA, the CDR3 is TGTGCCAGCAGTTTAGCGAAGATAGAGACCCAGTACTTC. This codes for CASSLAKIETQYF.

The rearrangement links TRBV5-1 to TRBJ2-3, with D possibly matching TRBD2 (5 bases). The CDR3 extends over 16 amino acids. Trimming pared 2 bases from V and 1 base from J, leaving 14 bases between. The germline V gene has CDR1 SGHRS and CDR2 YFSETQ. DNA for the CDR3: TGCGCCAGCAGCTTCGCTAGCCACCCCGGCACAGATACGCAGTATTTT. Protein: CASSFASHPGTDTQYF. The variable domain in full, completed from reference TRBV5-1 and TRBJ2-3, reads KAGVTQTPRYLIKTRGQQVTLSCSPISGHRSVSWYQQTPGQGLQFLFEYFSETQRNKGNFPGRFSGRQFSNSRSEMNVSTLELGDSALYLCASSFASHPGTDTQYFGPGTRLTVL.

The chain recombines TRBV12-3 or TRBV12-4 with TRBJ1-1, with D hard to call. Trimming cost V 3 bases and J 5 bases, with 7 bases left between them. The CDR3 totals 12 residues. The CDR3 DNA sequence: TGTGCCAGCAGTTTCGGTCGAACTGAAGCTTTCTTT. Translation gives CASSFGRTEAFF.

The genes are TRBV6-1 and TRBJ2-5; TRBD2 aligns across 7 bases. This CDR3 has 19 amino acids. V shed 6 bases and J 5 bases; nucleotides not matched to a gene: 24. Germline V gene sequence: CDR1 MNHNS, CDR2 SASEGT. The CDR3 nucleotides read TGTGCCAGCAGCTTGGCCCCGACCTTGGTCGCGGGGGAAGGGGAGACCCAGTACTTC. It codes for CASSLAPTLVAGEGETQYF.

In DNA, the CDR3 is TGTGCCAGCAGCCGACTAGTTGCAGAGACCCAGTACTTC. Translation gives CASSRLVAETQYF. The genes are TRBV12-3 or TRBV12-4 and TRBJ2-5; D might be TRBD2 (6 bases). The CDR3 is made up of 13 amino acids. The V end was cut by 6 bases, the J end by 4 bases, with 12 bases between.

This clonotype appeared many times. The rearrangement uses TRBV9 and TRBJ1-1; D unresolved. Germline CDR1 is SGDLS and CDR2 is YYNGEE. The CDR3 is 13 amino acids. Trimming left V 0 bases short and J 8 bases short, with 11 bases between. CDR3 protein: CASSVGPEGEAFF. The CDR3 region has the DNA TGTGCCAGCAGCGTAGGGCCCGAGGGAGAAGCTTTCTTT.

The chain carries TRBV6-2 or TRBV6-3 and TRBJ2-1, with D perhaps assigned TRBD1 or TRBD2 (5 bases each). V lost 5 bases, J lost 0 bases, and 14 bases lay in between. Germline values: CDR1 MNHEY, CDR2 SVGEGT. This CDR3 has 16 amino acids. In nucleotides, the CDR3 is TGTGCCAGCAGTCCCGGGACGGCCCTCTCCTACAATGAGCAGTTCTTC. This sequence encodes CASSPGTALSYNEQFF.